These T cell receptor beta chains were read from a single sample in a study of T cell responses to AZD1222 COVID-19 vaccine. The data were produced by immunoSEQ multiplex PCR, yet TCRdb's version contains in-frame clones alone and is incomplete. The sample carries tens of thousands of clones, about 89% recorded once. The sequences come from peripheral blood, collected 28 days after the second AZD1222 dose. The receptor set was obtained from an adult who received the AZD1222 COVID-19 vaccine. The CDR3 runs from the conserved cysteine through the conserved F or W. Clone sizes are given selectively: once, few, many, or a class where the clone is expanded.

V: TRBV7-9
size: .
J: TRBJ2-1
CDR3: CASSQGTSGAEQFF

V: TRBV6-5
size: .
J: TRBJ1-2
CDR3: CASTRDSIYGYTF

V: TRBV5-4
size: .
J: TRBJ2-1
CDR3: CASRSWAGEQFF

V: TRBV20-1
size: .
J: TRBJ1-1
CDR3: CSARQPEAFF

V: TRBV6-5
size: .
J: TRBJ1-2
CDR3: CASSKWRESYGYTF

V: TRBV29-1
size: .
J: TRBJ1-3
CDR3: CSAWEAGNTIYF

V: TRBV2
size: .
J: TRBJ1-5
CDR3: CASSEEVSVNQPQHF

V: TRBV27
size: .
J: TRBJ1-1
CDR3: CASSLRPNTEAFF

V: TRBV1
size: once
J: TRBJ2-4
CDR3: CTSSQEGQGPVIENIQYF

V: TRBV3-1/TRBV3-2
size: .
J: TRBJ1-5
CDR3: CASSQLGSNQPQHF

V: TRBV3-1/TRBV3-2
size: once
J: TRBJ2-5
CDR3: CASSQDRGRETQYF

V: TRBV7-6
size: .
J: TRBJ1-4
CDR3: CASSPRQGPKLEELFF

V: TRBV10-2
size: once
J: TRBJ1-1
CDR3: CASSSGKTEAFF

V: TRBV3-1/TRBV3-2
size: .
J: TRBJ1-1
CDR3: CASNLQGDGGTEAFF

V: TRBV2
size: .
J: TRBJ1-6
CDR3: CASRTLEFTLHF

V: TRBV19
size: .
J: TRBJ2-3
CDR3: CASSISPAGLTDTQYF

V: TRBV6-5
size: .
J: TRBJ1-6
CDR3: CASSYVVSGSPLHF

V: TRBV4-1
size: .
J: TRBJ2-3
CDR3: CASSPRGAGGHTQYF

V: TRBV3-1/TRBV3-2
size: .
J: TRBJ2-7
CDR3: CASSQDWVREQYF

V: TRBV7-6
size: .
J: TRBJ1-1
CDR3: CASSPIGGRAFF

V: TRBV15
size: .
J: TRBJ1-1
CDR3: CATSRVGTPGEAFF

V: TRBV6-5
size: few
J: TRBJ2-5
CDR3: CASSYDRQETQYF

V: TRBV4-2
size: .
J: TRBJ2-3
CDR3: CASSQKSNRRATDTQYF

V: TRBV12-5
size: .
J: TRBJ1-3
CDR3: CASGLSASGNTIYF

V: TRBV7-8
size: .
J: TRBJ1-5
CDR3: CASSLVGGNQPQHF

V: TRBV19
size: .
J: TRBJ1-4
CDR3: CASNEGVDEKLFF

V: TRBV6-1
size: .
J: TRBJ2-3
CDR3: CASSESAESTDTQYF

V: TRBV18
size: .
J: TRBJ2-1
CDR3: CASSRNLGVRNEQFF

V: TRBV3-1/TRBV3-2
size: .
J: TRBJ2-3
CDR3: CASSQVGLAGVDTQYF

V: TRBV5-1
size: .
J: TRBJ1-4
CDR3: CASSISGTAASNEKLFF

V: TRBV11-1
size: .
J: TRBJ1-1
CDR3: CASSLFDSRETEAFF

V: TRBV27
size: .
J: TRBJ2-1
CDR3: CASSLSPGSNEQFF

V: TRBV5-8
size: once
J: TRBJ2-3
CDR3: CASSRMFGGTTDTQYF

V: TRBV6-5
size: .
J: TRBJ2-1
CDR3: CASSYSGQINEQFF

V: TRBV5-1
size: .
J: TRBJ1-2
CDR3: CASRRGQGVDGYTF

V: TRBV7-9
size: .
J: TRBJ2-3
CDR3: CASSFNFGFNTDTQYF

V: TRBV5-1
size: .
J: TRBJ1-1
CDR3: CASSLSWGNTEAFF

V: TRBV6-5
size: .
J: TRBJ1-2
CDR3: CASRDFYGYTF

V: TRBV27
size: medium-sized
J: TRBJ2-7
CDR3: CASSLGGGSGTGGEQYF

V: TRBV7-2
size: .
J: TRBJ1-2
CDR3: CASSLLGGYTF

V: TRBV5-8
size: .
J: TRBJ1-5
CDR3: CASSGGQGFYSNQPQHF

V: TRBV28
size: .
J: TRBJ1-5
CDR3: CASRYRTYSNQPQHF

V: TRBV2
size: .
J: TRBJ1-1
CDR3: CASCRGIMNTEAFF

V: TRBV11-1
size: .
J: TRBJ1-2
CDR3: CASSNGQVGSGYTF

V: TRBV20-1
size: .
J: TRBJ1-5
CDR3: CSASWGRLNQPQHF

V: TRBV6-1
size: .
J: TRBJ1-3
CDR3: CASSEGGRSSGNTIYF

V: TRBV5-6
size: .
J: TRBJ1-2
CDR3: CASSLGTIGYTF

V: TRBV12-5
size: .
J: TRBJ1-5
CDR3: CASGLGQGNQPQHF

V: TRBV6-5
size: .
J: TRBJ2-1
CDR3: CASSLYNEQFF

V: TRBV18
size: .
J: TRBJ2-1
CDR3: CASSPGLASNEQFF

V: TRBV30
size: .
J: TRBJ1-4
CDR3: CAWSVRGRGEKLFF

V: TRBV4-2
size: .
J: TRBJ1-1
CDR3: CASSQEGTGVMNTEAFF

V: TRBV29-1
size: few
J: TRBJ1-2
CDR3: CSVEDLGGGRGGYTF

V: TRBV6-5
size: .
J: TRBJ1-1
CDR3: CASSRQMNTEAFF

V: TRBV29-1
size: .
J: TRBJ1-2
CDR3: CSVEGFAGQGRNGYTF

V: TRBV11-2
size: .
J: TRBJ1-1
CDR3: CASSLDEANEAFF

V: TRBV7-2
size: .
J: TRBJ1-2
CDR3: CASSLQGAFYGYTF

V: TRBV5-1
size: .
J: TRBJ1-4
CDR3: CASSPGGESPKLFF

V: TRBV5-1
size: .
J: TRBJ1-1
CDR3: CASSLVGRVNTEAFF